This T cell receptor (beta chain) was documented in a study of T cells and Merkel cell carcinoma outcomes. Repertoires were generated with immunoSEQ multiplex PCR, while TCRdb's copy carries only in-frame clones and drops some. The data contain 630 or so clones, about 88% of them singletons. A word on this clone: Its target is unknown. This may come from a read error, since a much larger clone is one base off.

Broader study findings: In Merkel cell carcinoma, repertoire and T-cell density reportedly predicted outcomes.

Sequencing was carried out using tumor tissue from Merkel cell carcinoma. The TCR originated in a human donor with Merkel cell carcinoma.

The CDR3 spells CVSSGGQGGYTF. The DNA of the CDR3 is TGTGTCAGCAGTGGAGGACAGGGCGGCTACACCTTC. This chain joins TRBV11-2 and TRBJ1-2; TRBD1 matches at 8 bases. In germline, CDR1 is SGHAT, CDR2 FQNNGV. The CDR3 is 12 amino acids.